This T cell receptor beta chain is drawn from a study of blood T cells in healthy people across ages. For every donor, a draw yielded around 10 milliliters of peripheral blood. The CDR3 consists of 14 residues. CDR1 is KGHSH, CDR2 LQKENI, per germline. V lost 10 bases to trimming and J lost 2 bases; unmatched junction nucleotides: 7. Combining a sample-barcoded 5' primer with a J-beta primer mix, a second PCR ran for about 6 to 11 cycles. Unique molecular identifiers of 12 random nucleotides labeled each cDNA. TCRdb reprocessed the 5' RACE reads via MiXCR and lists one record per CDR3 protein. The sample includes roughly 800,000 distinct CDR3 sequences, 58% of them seen just once.

Material for sequencing was blood. This receptor was identified in a man aged 30-40 years in good health. The V gene is TRBV18, the J gene TRBJ2-3; the match to TRBD2 covers 9 bases. CDR3 nucleotides: TGTGCCAACTCGACTAGCGGCATCACAGATACGCAGTATTTT. Amino acid sequence: CANSTSGITDTQYF.